One and the same sample provided the 2 T cell receptor beta chains below, sequenced in a study of human CD4 T cells and Enterobacteriaceae (dated by TCRdb to 2019 to 2021). Proliferating activated T cells were FACS-sorted as CFSE-low CD25+ ICOS+ cells after about 6-7 days. Sorted memory CD4+ T cells were CFSE-labeled and cultured at a 2:1 ratio with irradiated autologous monocytes pulsed with antigen. Memory CD4+ T cells, defined as all CD4+ cells except CD45RA+CCR7+CD95- naive cells, were FACS-sorted on a FACSAria III to over 98% purity. Library construction relied on the immunoSEQ multiplex PCR assay. As stored in TCRdb, this immuneACCESS dataset retains in-frame rearrangements with V and J assigned. A fraction of the clones does not appear; measured against another copy, unresolved V genes explain less than half of the discrepancy, and the remainder lacks a known reason. The table for this sample lists about 390 clones; roughly two fifths of them were counted only once. Together, the top ten hold just under 30% of the sample.

Sequenced sample: bacteria-reactive CD4+ T cells grown in culture. The meaning of the sample's cell subset or site label: CFSE-low proliferating memory CD4 T cells sorted after in vitro stimulation with a heat-inactivated bacterium or M. tuberculosis lysate. The source is a human donor in good health.

In this sample, this clone is medium-sized. The chain combines TRBV5-1 with TRBJ2-3; 7 nucleotides line up with TRBD2. The V segment lost 0 bases and the J segment 5 bases; nucleotides outside the gene matches: 6. The CDR3 contains 15 residues. Germline CDR1 SGHRS, CDR2 YFSETQ. The CDR3 is CASSLVGGSEDTQYF. The CDR3 nucleotides are TGCGCCAGCAGCTTGGTCGGCGGGAGCGAAGATACGCAGTATTTT.

This clone was recorded a few times. The chain has TRBV5-1 and TRBJ1-3; D is possibly TRBD1 (5 bases). This CDR3 contains 15 residues. The germline V gene has CDR1 SGHRS and CDR2 YFSETQ. Trimming stripped 4 bases from V and 4 bases from J, with 15 bases between. CDR3 amino acids: CASSPLDTRGNTIYF. For the CDR3, the DNA is TGCGCCAGCAGCCCCTTGGACACACGCGGAAACACCATATATTTT.